This TCR beta chain was observed in a study of shared clonotypes between healthy human individuals. This CDR3 region has 13 residues. Germline CDR1 and CDR2: MNHNS and SASEGT. The V and J ends lost 6 bases and 7 bases respectively, with 13 bases between them. Overall study findings and caveats: Even with large depth, rarefaction showed that sorted-subset sequencing was incomplete.

The table lists this clone with a few counts. Antigen: not known. All the donors were Caucasian adults who lived in Nashville, Tennessee. The DNA input per sorted-subset replicate PCR was roughly 0.2 ug, corresponding to some 27,000 T cell genomes. Profiling relied on immunoSEQ multiplex PCR, and the TCRdb table lists in-frame clones only, not all of them. The table has 2 million to 3 million clones, 80% to 95% seen once. Sample: naive CD4+ T cells from PBMCs. Subset of the sample: CD45RA+ positively selected. This chain uses TRBV6-1 with TRBJ1-5, with D hard to call. This TCR derives from a young man in good health. Some clones in this sample may be carry-over from other donors' samples. The chain's CDR3 is CASSFTTGQPQHF. CDR3 coding DNA: TGTGCCAGCAGCTTTACAACGGGGCAGCCCCAGCATTTT.